This note documents a single T cell receptor (beta chain) sequence. Study processing details: Quantification of nucleated cells was approximated via reference gene primer amplification. The protocol was immunoSEQ multiplex PCR, while the TCRdb copy is restricted to in-frame clones and leaves out a portion. V and J calls and clone size follow that table, whereas D and trimming were derived from the DNA. There are under 200,000 clones in the sample; about 82% occur only once, and about 4.8% lies in the top ten. There are 14 residues in the CDR3. Germline values: CDR1 GTSNPN, CDR2 SVGIG (reference sequence). The junction had 10 bases not matched to a gene; V was cut back by 4 bases and J by 4 bases. These data are taken from a study of blood T cell repertoires in COVID-19. Study-wide background: Sources were T cells, B-cell-depleted T cells, or PBMCs; the material itself was cDNA or gDNA.

The receptor was derived from a woman aged 30 to 39 with acute or convalescent COVID-19. Sequencing was carried out using peripheral blood. V usage is TRBV30 and J usage is TRBJ2-7, with 7 bases identical to TRBD1. The CDR3 DNA follows: TGTGCCTGGACCCCTGCAGGGGGACCTTACGAGCAGTACTTC. Translating it yields CAWTPAGGPYEQYF.